A single sample gave rise to the 30 T cell receptor beta chains below, sequenced in a study of Ad26.COV2.S vaccination and SARS-CoV-2 variants. Treatment given: roughly 19 received Ad26.COV2.S at low or high dose, single or two shots; 5 received placebo; per-sample allocation not given. Day 63 after the first injection of vaccine or placebo was the sampling time. Clones were read by immunoSEQ multiplex PCR, and TCRdb kept only the in-frame ones, dropping some. The repertoire includes approximately 410,000 clones, 92% of them detected once, and approximately 1.7% sits in the top ten. The sequencing here drew on peripheral blood, taken in a trial of Ad26.COV2.S vaccine versus placebo. The receptors come from a person between 18 and 59 years old who received the Ad26.COV2.S COVID-19 vaccine or a placebo.

This clone was seen only once. This chain uses TRBV5-1 with TRBJ1-1; the D is unclear. CDR1 SGHRS and CDR2 YFSETQ come from the germline V gene. V was shortened by 0 bases and J by 1 base, with 7 bases between the two germline ends. There are 14 residues in the CDR3. The CDR3 region is CASSLASQNTEAFF. CDR3 DNA: TGCGCCAGCAGCTTGGCCAGCCAGAACACTGAAGCTTTCTTT. Full variable domain (rest looked up from reference TRBV5-1 and TRBJ1-1): KAGVTQTPRYLIKTRGQQVTLSCSPISGHRSVSWYQQTPGQGLQFLFEYFSETQRNKGNFPGRFSGRQFSNSRSEMNVSTLELGDSALYLCASSLASQNTEAFFGQGTRLTVV.

The V gene is TRBV6-1, the J gene TRBJ2-7; TRBD2 is a possible D gene (6 bases). V shed 6 bases and J shed 0 bases, with 15 bases lying between them. The CDR3 contains 15 residues. The germline gives CDR1 MNHNS, CDR2 SASEGT. As DNA, the CDR3 is TGTGCCAGCAGCTCCGACCAGGACTACTCCTACGAGCAGTACTTC. It yields the protein CASSSDQDYSYEQYF.

The V and J genes are TRBV12-5 and TRBJ1-3, with 11 positions matching TRBD1. There are 16 residues in the CDR3. Germline V gene data show CDR1 as LGHNT and CDR2 as FRNRAP. The V segment lost 4 bases and the J segment 3 bases; nucleotides outside the gene matches: 5. The CDR3 DNA follows: TGTGCTAGTGGTTCGTCGGACAGGGGGCTTGGAAACACCATATATTTT. It encodes CASGSSDRGLGNTIYF.

This clone appeared once. CDR3 residues: CASSLAPGQQNIQYF. The CDR3 nucleotides are TGTGCCAGTAGCCTTGCACCGGGACAGCAAAACATTCAGTACTTC. The genes are TRBV19 and TRBJ2-4; 7 nucleotides match TRBD1. This CDR3 contains 15 residues. The V gene end was trimmed by 6 bases and the J gene end by 5 bases; junction bases not matched to a gene: 10. Germline V CDR1 and CDR2: LNHDA, SQIVND (reference sequence).

The chain uses TRBV5-8 and TRBJ2-4; no reliable D call. Trimming pared 0 bases from V and 0 bases from J, leaving 7 bases between. CDR1 is SGHTS, CDR2 YDEGEE, per germline. CDR3 length: 15 amino acids. CDR3 amino acids: CASSLVTLAKNIQYF. For the CDR3, the DNA is TGTGCCAGCAGCTTGGTCACACTAGCCAAAAACATTCAGTACTTC.

The rearrangement joins TRBV7-2 to TRBJ2-7, with D perhaps matching TRBD1 (6 bases). V lost 1 base to trimming and J lost 2 bases, with 12 bases between them. CDR3 length equals 15 residues. The V gene's germline CDR1 is SGHTA and CDR2 FQGNSA. The CDR3 region is CASSLGWTAAYEQYF. Written as DNA, the CDR3 is TGTGCCAGCAGCTTAGGCTGGACAGCTGCCTACGAGCAGTACTTC.

The chain has TRBV14 and TRBJ2-1; D ambiguous. The V and J ends lost 4 bases and 4 bases respectively, with 14 bases between them. Germline V gene lookup returns CDR1 SGHDN and CDR2 FVKESK. CDR3 length: 15 residues. CDR3 DNA: TGTGCCAGCAGCCGCCGGAACAAGGAATACAATGAGCAGTTCTTC. Its protein is CASSRRNKEYNEQFF.

The rearrangement uses TRBV14 and TRBJ2-7; 8 bases line up with TRBD1. The ends lost 4 bases at V and 5 bases at J; junction bases unmatched: 7. The germline gives CDR1 SGHDN, CDR2 FVKESK. This CDR3 region has 14 residues. The CDR3 DNA reads TGTGCCAGCAGCCCCCTTCAGGGGGCTCACGAGCAGTACTTC. Protein: CASSPLQGAHEQYF. Full variable domain (outside the CDR3, taken from reference TRBV14 and TRBJ2-7): EAGVTQFPSHSVIEKGQTVTLRCDPISGHDNLYWYRRVMGKEIKFLLHFVKESKQDESGMPNNRFLAERTGGTYSTLKVQPAELEDSGVYFCASSPLQGAHEQYFGPGTRLTVT.

V is TRBV5-4 and J is TRBJ1-1; no reliable D call. This CDR3 has 13 amino acids. Per germline, CDR1 SGHNT and CDR2 YYREEE (reference sequence). The V end lost 1 base, the J end lost 1 base, and 5 bases lay between the germline ends. Written as DNA, the CDR3 is TGTGCCAGCAGCTTGATATCGAACACTGAAGCTTTCTTT. It specifies CASSLISNTEAFF.

In this sample, this clone turned up once. The gene calls are TRBV6-2 or TRBV6-3 and TRBJ2-3; possibly TRBD2 for D (7 bases). Germline V gives CDR1 MNHEY, CDR2 SVGEGT. V was cut by 6 bases and J by 1 base, with 14 bases left in between. The CDR3 runs 15 residues. Here the CDR3 reads CASSSWRGRTDTQYF. The CDR3 coding sequence is TGTGCCAGCAGCTCGTGGCGGGGGCGCACAGATACGCAGTATTTT.

This clone appeared once. The chain employs TRBV18 and TRBJ2-1, with a possible D match to TRBD2 (6 bases). CDR1 and CDR2 (germline): KGHSH, LQKENI. This CDR3 comprises 17 residues. V lost 0 bases and J lost 3, with 15 bases in between. The chain's CDR3 is CASSPPWRGMSYNEQFF. The CDR3 DNA reads as TGTGCCAGCTCACCACCCTGGAGGGGTATGAGCTACAATGAGCAGTTCTTC.

The chain combines TRBV18 with TRBJ2-1; D is possibly TRBD2 (5 bases). V lost 1 base to trimming and J lost 0 bases, with 10 bases between them. The CDR3 is made up of 16 amino acids. Germline CDR1 KGHSH, CDR2 LQKENI. This chain's CDR3 is CASSPLDLPSYNEQFF. The DNA of the CDR3 is TGTGCCAGCTCACCACTGGACTTACCCTCCTACAATGAGCAGTTCTTC.

The chain joins TRBV2 to TRBJ2-4; 9 positions match TRBD2. CDR1 is SNHLY and CDR2 is FYNNEI in the germline V gene. The ends lost 6 bases at V and 7 bases at J; junction bases unmatched: 7. There are 14 residues in the CDR3. The CDR3 loop reads CASRDSGGSNIQYF. DNA of the CDR3: TGTGCCAGCAGGGATAGCGGGGGAAGCAACATTCAGTACTTC.

The J gene is TRBJ2-1, the V gene TRBV9, with D possibly TRBD2 on 7 matching bases. Between the trimmed V and J ends, which lost 0 bases and 3 bases, there was a span of 22 bases. Looked up from germline, CDR1 is SGDLS and CDR2 is YYNGEE. The CDR3 loop spans 19 amino acids. CDR3 residues: CASSVEGGGGTPGYNEQFF. In DNA form, the CDR3 reads TGTGCCAGCAGCGTAGAAGGAGGCGGGGGCACCCCTGGCTACAATGAGCAGTTCTTC.

The chain has TRBV5-6 and TRBJ2-2; no definite D call. Germline CDR1 reads SGHDT; CDR2 reads YYEEEE. The V and J ends lost 4 bases and 4 bases respectively, with 8 bases between them. This CDR3 is built from 13 residues. The CDR3 bases are TGTGCCAGCAGCAACAAGCCCACCGGGGAGCTGTTTTTT. Translation gives CASSNKPTGELFF.

The rearrangement joins TRBV27 to TRBJ1-1; unclear D gene. Deletions cut 5 bases from V and 0 bases from J, with 7 bases between. The CDR3 length is 13 residues. Germline-derived CDR1 and CDR2 are MNHEY and SMNVEV (reference sequence). CDR3 DNA: TGTGCCAGCAGTGACCTTATGAACACTGAAGCTTTCTTT. As protein: CASSDLMNTEAFF.

The V gene is TRBV18, the J gene TRBJ1-4, with D possibly TRBD1 on 6 matching bases. The CDR3 spans 14 residues. V was pared by 2 bases and J by 6 bases, with 10 bases between. Per germline, CDR1 KGHSH and CDR2 LQKENI. CDR3 nucleotide sequence: TGTGCCAGCTCACCAATGGGGGCGGATGAAAAACTGTTTTTT. It codes for CASSPMGADEKLFF.

The count of this clone is one. The chain recombines TRBV9 with TRBJ2-3, with TRBD1 as a possible D gene (6 bases). Trimming removed 4 bases at V and 0 bases at J, with 15 bases between. This CDR3 is 16 amino acids long. Germline V gives CDR1 SGDLS, CDR2 YYNGEE. The CDR3 region is CASSLQGSPSTDTQYF. Written as DNA, the CDR3 is TGTGCCAGCAGCCTACAGGGCAGTCCTAGCACAGATACGCAGTATTTT.

This CDR3 is CASTTRGEGETQYF. In nucleotides, the CDR3 is TGTGCCAGTACCACGAGGGGGGAAGGGGAGACCCAGTACTTC. V and J are TRBV19 and TRBJ2-5, with D possibly being TRBD1 or TRBD2 (6 bases each). Germline loops: CDR1 LNHDA, CDR2 SQIVND (reference sequence). The CDR3 totals 14 residues. V was pared by 7 bases and J by 5 bases, with 17 bases between.

The rearrangement joins TRBV4-3 to TRBJ2-3; D is ambiguous. Trimming took 5 bases from V and 6 from J, leaving 12 bases between them. The CDR3 extends over 13 amino acids. Germline V lookup: CDR1 LGHNA, CDR2 YSLEER. Here the CDR3 DNA reads TGCGCCAGCAGCGTATCCTGGGATGATACGCAGTATTTT. Translated, it gives CASSVSWDDTQYF.

The chain has TRBV7-2 and TRBJ2-3; weak D call: TRBD2 (6 bases). V lost 3 bases to trimming and J lost 3 bases, with 19 bases between them. The CDR3 runs to 17 residues. Germline lookup yields CDR1 SGHTA and CDR2 FQGNSA. The CDR3 loop is CASSFPLWGGATDTQYF. CDR3 bases: TGTGCCAGCAGCTTCCCCCTTTGGGGCGGGGCGACAGATACGCAGTATTTT.

J is TRBJ2-7 and V is TRBV11-2; 11 bases are shared with TRBD2. Germline CDR1 reads SGHAT; CDR2 reads FQNNGV. V shed 4 bases and J 4 bases; nucleotides not matched to a gene: 9. This CDR3 is built from 16 residues. As DNA, the CDR3 is TGTGCCAGCAGCTCGAGGTCGACTAGCGGGGCTTACGAGCAGTACTTC. Encoded protein: CASSSRSTSGAYEQYF.

This clone was counted once. The chain carries TRBV7-9 and TRBJ2-6; D is possibly TRBD1 (5 bases). Trimming left V 5 bases short and J 11 bases short, with 10 bases between. Per germline, CDR1 SEHNR and CDR2 FQNEAQ (reference sequence). CDR3 size: 12 residues. The CDR3 DNA is TGTGCCAGCAGCAGGGGCAGTGACGTCCTGACTTTC. Its protein is CASSRGSDVLTF.

This chain joins TRBV7-2 and TRBJ2-1; D call uncertain. Germline-derived CDR1 and CDR2 are SGHTA and FQGNSA. V dropped 5 bases and J dropped 15 bases, with 17 bases sitting between them. This CDR3 is 12 amino acids long. The CDR3 reads CASSQPVGVSFF. DNA of the CDR3: TGTGCCAGCAGCCAGCCGGTTGGGGTGTCGTTCTTC.

The V call is TRBV2, the J call TRBJ2-2; 11 bases agree with TRBD1. The germline gives CDR1 SNHLY, CDR2 FYNNEI. Germline trimming cut 6 bases from V and 6 bases from J; bases unmatched to any gene: 6. This CDR3 is built from 15 residues. The CDR3 protein is CASRTDRGHAGELFF. In DNA form, the CDR3 reads TGTGCCAGCAGGACGGACAGGGGGCACGCCGGGGAGCTGTTTTTT.

The gene calls are TRBV7-2 and TRBJ1-5; D remains unclear. Trimming removed 5 bases from V and 5 bases from J, with 10 bases in between. The CDR3 length is 13 residues. Looked up from germline, CDR1 is SGHTA and CDR2 is FQGNSA. The CDR3 loop reads CASSMDRDQPQHF. CDR3 coding DNA: TGTGCCAGCAGCATGGACCGAGATCAGCCCCAGCATTTT.

The V gene is TRBV30, the J gene TRBJ2-7, with D possibly being TRBD2 (5 bases). Germline V lookup: CDR1 GTSNPN, CDR2 SVGIG (reference sequence). Trimming left V 3 bases short and J 1 base short, with 10 bases between. The CDR3 runs to 13 residues. The CDR3 protein is CAWRETGSYEQYF. The DNA for the CDR3 is TGTGCCTGGAGGGAAACGGGGTCCTACGAGCAGTACTTC.

The chain has TRBV4-1 and TRBJ2-6; D might be TRBD1 or TRBD2, each matching 5 bases. Germline CDR1 reads MGHRA; CDR2 reads YSYEKL. Trimming took off 4 bases at V and 0 bases at J, with 19 bases between the two ends. The CDR3 has 19 amino acids. The CDR3, as DNA: TGCGCCAGCAGCCTACAAGAGGGGTCCAACCCCTCTGGGGCCAACGTCCTGACTTTC. Translating gives CASSLQEGSNPSGANVLTF.

The chain links TRBV7-2 to TRBJ2-3, with 10 bases fitting TRBD2. The trim removed 5 bases at V and 1 base at J, leaving 6 bases unmatched. This CDR3 has 16 amino acids. CDR1 SGHTA and CDR2 FQGNSA come from the germline V gene. CDR3 bases: TGTGCCAGCAGCCAAGGACTAGCGGTCCGCACAGATACGCAGTATTTT. This codes for CASSQGLAVRTDTQYF. The complete variable domain, with remaining parts taken from reference TRBV7-2 and TRBJ2-3, reads GAGVSQSPSNKVTEKGKDVELRCDPISGHTALYWYRQSLGQGLEFLIYFQGNSAPDKSGLPSDRFSAERTGGSVSTLTIQRTQQEDSAVYLCASSQGLAVRTDTQYFGPGTRLTVL.

This sequence joins TRBV18 and TRBJ1-2; perhaps TRBD1 as D (6 bases). Germline CDR1 and CDR2: KGHSH and LQKENI. There are 18 residues in the CDR3. Deletions cut 1 base from V and 3 bases from J, with 21 bases between. The CDR3 sequence is CASSPRGPGTTRDYGYTF. The CDR3, as DNA: TGTGCCAGCTCACCACGGGGCCCCGGGACAACTAGGGACTATGGCTACACCTTC.